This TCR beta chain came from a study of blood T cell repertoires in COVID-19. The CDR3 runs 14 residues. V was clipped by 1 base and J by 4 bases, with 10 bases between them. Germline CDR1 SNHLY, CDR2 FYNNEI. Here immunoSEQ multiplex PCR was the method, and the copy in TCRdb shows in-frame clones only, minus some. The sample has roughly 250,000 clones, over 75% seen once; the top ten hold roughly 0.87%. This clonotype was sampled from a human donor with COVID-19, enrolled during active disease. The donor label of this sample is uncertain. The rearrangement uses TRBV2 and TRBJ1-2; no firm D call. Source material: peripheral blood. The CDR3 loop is CASSEGLQPYGYTF. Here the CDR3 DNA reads TGTGCCAGCAGTGAAGGGCTACAGCCCTATGGCTACACCTTC.